The clone carrying this T cell receptor (beta chain) has more than one count but fewer than ten. The antigen remains undetermined. CDR1 and CDR2 from the germline V gene are SGHAT and FQNNGV. V lost 0 bases, J lost 0 bases, and 5 bases lay in between. CDR3 length: 15 amino acids. Each CDR3 protein is one row after TCRdb ran MiXCR on the 5' RACE reads. The sample contains roughly 350,000 distinct CDR3 sequences, 9% to 15% of which appear only once. This sample was taken from a study of identical twins. The study, taken as a whole, reports: Surplus twin overlap in beta out-of-frame sequences was less pronounced. Because invariant MAIT and iNKT cells could be present, zero-insertion analyses could be partly confounded.

The data also belong to a second study, concerning yellow fever vaccine responses in identical twins. This second study notes: Reports say the vaccine T cell response in twins looked partly convergent and partly personalized.

This TCR was recovered from a woman aged 18-29 years in good health. The sample comprised CD8+ T cells sorted from blood. The rearrangement joins TRBV11-2 to TRBJ2-2; D possibly uses TRBD1 or TRBD2 (5 bases each). CDR3 in amino acids: CASSLEGANTGELFF. The CDR3, as DNA: TGTGCCAGCAGCTTAGAGGGGGCGAACACCGGGGAGCTGTTTTTT. The full variable domain, with the rest looked up from reference TRBV11-2 and TRBJ2-2, is EAGVAQSPRYKIIEKRQSVAFWCNPISGHATLYWYQQILGQGPKLLIQFQNNGVVDDSQLPKDRFSAERLKGVDSTLKIQPAKLEDSAVYLCASSLEGANTGELFFGEGSRLTVL.